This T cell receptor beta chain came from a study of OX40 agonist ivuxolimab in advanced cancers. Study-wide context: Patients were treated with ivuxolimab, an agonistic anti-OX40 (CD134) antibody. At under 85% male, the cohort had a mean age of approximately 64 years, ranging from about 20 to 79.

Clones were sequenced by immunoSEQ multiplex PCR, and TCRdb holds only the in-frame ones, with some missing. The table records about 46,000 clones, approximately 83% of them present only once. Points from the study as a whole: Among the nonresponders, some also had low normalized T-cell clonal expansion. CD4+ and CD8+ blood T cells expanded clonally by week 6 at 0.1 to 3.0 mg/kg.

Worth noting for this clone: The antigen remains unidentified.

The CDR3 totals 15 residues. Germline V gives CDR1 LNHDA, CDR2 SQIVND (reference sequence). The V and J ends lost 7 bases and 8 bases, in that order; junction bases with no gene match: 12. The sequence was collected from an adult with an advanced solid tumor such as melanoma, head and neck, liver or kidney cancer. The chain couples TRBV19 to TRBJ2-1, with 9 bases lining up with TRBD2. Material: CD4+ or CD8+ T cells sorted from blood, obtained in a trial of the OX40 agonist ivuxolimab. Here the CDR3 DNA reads TGTGCCAGTAATCTAAGGCGGGGGGGCGATTATGAGCAGTTCTTC. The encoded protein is CASNLRRGGDYEQFF.